The 30 T cell receptor beta chains listed next were all sequenced from one sample in a study of metastatic and nonmetastatic thyroid tumors. Thyroid surgery had not been preceded by any treatment in any patient. Through MiXCR, TCRdb re-clonotyped the PCR reads. Among about 82,000 clones, approximately 12% were seen once, and the ten largest hold 7% to 10%. Sequencing used tumor tissue. The receptors were gathered from a female donor with papillary thyroid cancer or a benign thyroid nodule (not recorded which). Some clones in this sample may be carry-over from other donors' samples.

Regarding this clone: A much larger clone is a single base away; this may be a read error. No conserved phenylalanine or tryptophan is present at the end of the CDR3, so a read error is the likely explanation. No DNA is shown, since the ends of the CDR3 on it are uncertain; the CDR3 is the one TCRdb lists. V usage is TRBV7-9 and J usage is TRBJ2-1; whether TRBD2, the table's D call, matches the DNA was not checked. The V gene's germline CDR1 is SEHNR and CDR2 FQNEAQ (reference sequence). Including both end residues, the CDR3 is 10 amino acids long. CDR3 in amino acids: CASSFWGPAG.

This clone was recorded many times. The V and J genes are TRBV7-2 and TRBJ1-6; no firm D call. The CDR3 has 13 residues. Trimming removed 4 bases at V and 6 bases at J, with 7 bases between. Looked up from germline, CDR1 is SGHTA and CDR2 is FQGNSA. CDR3 bases: TGTGCCAGCAGCTCCGGACCTAATTCACCCCTCCACTTT. This sequence encodes CASSSGPNSPLHF.

Worth noting for this clone: Other nucleotide sequences from this sample produce the same CDR3. The genes are TRBV7-9 and TRBJ1-3; D not resolved. Trimming stripped 0 bases from V and 8 bases from J, with 8 bases between. CDR1 and CDR2 from the germline V gene are SEHNR and FQNEAQ (reference sequence). This CDR3 comprises 13 residues. The CDR3 reads CASSLAQGDTIYF. Here the CDR3 DNA reads TGTGCCAGCAGCTTAGCTCAAGGTGACACCATATATTTT. Using reference TRBV7-9 and TRBJ1-3 for the parts outside the CDR3, the full variable domain is DTGVSQNPRHKITKRGQNVTFRCDPISEHNRLYWYRQTLGQGPEFLTYFQNEAQLEKSRLLSDRFSAERPKGSFSTLEIQRTEQGDSAMYLCASSLAQGDTIYFGEGSWLTVV.

A remark on this clone: A read error may be the cause here, since a much bigger clone is one base away. CDR3 sequence: CASGGGVNTIYF. The CDR3 DNA reads as TGTGCCAGCGGTGGGGGTGTAAACACCATATATTTT. V usage is TRBV9 and J usage is TRBJ1-3; weak D call: TRBD1 (5 bases). There are 12 residues in the CDR3. From germline, CDR1 is SGDLS and CDR2 YYNGEE. V dropped 7 bases and J dropped 6 bases, with 11 bases sitting between them. The full variable domain, with the rest looked up from reference TRBV9 and TRBJ1-3, is DSGVTQTPKHLITATGQRVTLRCSPRSGDLSVYWYQQSLDQGLQFLIQYYNGEERAKGNILERFSAQQFPDLHSELNLSSLELGDSALYFCASGGGVNTIYFGEGSWLTVV.

The sample holds many counts of this clone. The V call is TRBV20-1, the J call TRBJ2-1, with 7 bases identical to TRBD2. Germline CDR1 reads DFQATT; CDR2 reads SNEGSKA (reference sequence). The length of the CDR3 is 16 residues. The ends lost 6 bases at V and 7 bases at J; junction bases unmatched: 18. The CDR3 sequence: CSAYQQYGEGWNEQFF. CDR3 nucleotide sequence: TGCAGTGCCTACCAGCAGTACGGGGAGGGGTGGAATGAGCAGTTCTTC.

In its sample, this clone was seen a few times. Possible read error: a much larger clone is one base away. The chain carries TRBV7-9 and TRBJ1-5, with D hard to call. CDR3 size: 12 residues. Trimming took 1 base from V and 5 from J, leaving 3 bases between them. Germline-derived CDR1 and CDR2 are SEHNR and FQNEAQ (reference sequence). CDR3 sequence (DNA): TGTGCCAGCAGCTTAGGATATCAGCCCCAGCATTTT. The encoded protein is CASSLGYQPQHF. Full variable domain (rest looked up from reference TRBV7-9 and TRBJ1-5): DTGVSQNPRHKITKRGQNVTFRCDPISEHNRLYWYRQTLGQGPEFLTYFQNEAQLEKSRLLSDRFSAERPKGSFSTLEIQRTEQGDSAMYLCASSLGYQPQHFGDGTRLSIL.

The J gene is TRBJ2-5, the V gene TRBV15; D not resolved. The V and J ends lost 4 bases and 1 base respectively, with 16 bases between them. The CDR3 is made up of 16 amino acids. The germline V gene encodes CDR1 LNHNV and CDR2 YYDKDF (reference sequence). The CDR3: CATSIGLVQIQETQYF. The DNA for the CDR3 is TGTGCCACCAGCATAGGTTTGGTGCAGATCCAAGAGACCCAGTACTTC.

This clone was counted once. Possible read error: a much larger clone is one base away. J is TRBJ2-1 and V is TRBV5-1, with D maybe TRBD1 (5 bases). CDR3 length: 15 residues. Germline CDR1 is SGHRS and CDR2 is YFSETQ. Trimming removed 2 bases from V and 8 bases from J, with 17 bases in between. The CDR3, as DNA: TGCGCCAGCAGCTTTTTTGGCCAGGGCAGGGATGAGCAGTTCTTC. As protein: CASSFFGQGRDEQFF.

This clone was observed a handful of times. Since a much larger clone is just one base distant, this may be a read error. This CDR3 reads CRASQGEGYTF. Here the CDR3 DNA reads TGCAGGGCCTCCCAAGGGGAGGGCTACACCTTC. V is TRBV20-1 and J is TRBJ1-2; perhaps TRBD1 as D (5 bases). Germline V lookup: CDR1 DFQATT, CDR2 SNEGSKA (reference sequence). The CDR3 totals 11 residues.

The chain uses TRBV4-2 and TRBJ2-3; D uncertain. The V gene lost 4 bases and the J gene lost 0 bases, with 17 bases spanning the gap. Germline CDR1 and CDR2: LGHNA and YNFKEQ. The CDR3 sequence is 17 residues long. The CDR3 DNA sequence: TGTGCCAGCAGCCCGGAACCGGAGAGCACTAGCACAGATACGCAGTATTTT. Protein product: CASSPEPESTSTDTQYF.

As regards this clone: This may come from a read error, since a much larger clone is one base off. Other nucleotide sequences in the sample specify the same CDR3. V usage is TRBV12-5 and J usage is TRBJ1-1; D not certain. Germline V gives CDR1 LGHNT, CDR2 FRNRAP. The V end lost 7 bases, the J end lost 5 bases, and 5 bases lay between the germline ends. The CDR3 is 10 residues long. CDR3 sequence reads: CASARTEAFF. The CDR3 nucleotides are TGTGCTAGTGCCAGGACTGAAGCTTTCTTT.

A remark on this clone: One base away lies a much larger clone, so this may be a sequencing read error. Other DNA variants within this sample encode the same CDR3. The chain is built from TRBV28 and TRBJ1-4; 8 bases map to TRBD1. The CDR3 runs 12 residues. Germline lookup yields CDR1 MDHEN and CDR2 SYDVKM. V lost 8 bases, J lost 4 bases, and 0 bases stayed unmatched. The CDR3 nucleotides read TGTGCCAGCGGACAGGGTAATGAAAAACTGTTTTTT. Protein sequence: CASGQGNEKLFF.

In its sample, this clone was seen many times. This chain joins TRBV10-3 and TRBJ1-2, with no clear D. CDR3 length equals 12 residues. Germline V gene data show CDR1 as ENHRY and CDR2 as SYGVKD. V lost 7 bases, J lost 5 bases, and 11 bases lay in between. The CDR3 region is CAITGTDYGYTF. In DNA form, the CDR3 reads TGTGCCATCACGGGCACCGATTATGGCTACACCTTC.

This chain uses TRBV29-1 with TRBJ2-7; D not resolved. V shed 5 bases and J shed 0 bases, with 8 bases lying between them. Germline CDR1 reads SQVTM; CDR2 reads ANQGSEA. CDR3 size: 12 residues. This CDR3 is CSVSYISYEQYF. CDR3 nucleotide sequence: TGCAGCGTTTCGTACATCTCCTACGAGCAGTACTTC.

The sample holds many counts of this clone. The V call is TRBV2, the J call TRBJ1-5; 7 bases map to TRBD1. The CDR3 covers 15 residues. Trimming at V came to 2 bases and at J to 4 bases, leaving 5 bases not matched to a gene. Germline CDR1 is SNHLY and CDR2 is FYNNEI. In DNA form, the CDR3 reads TGTGCCAGCAGTGAACACAGGGGTTGGAATCAGCCCCAGCATTTT. It yields the protein CASSEHRGWNQPQHF.

This chain links TRBV5-6 with TRBJ1-2, with 9 positions matching TRBD1. The CDR3 sequence is 14 residues long. Germline V gene data show CDR1 as SGHDT and CDR2 as YYEEEE. The V segment lost 0 bases and the J segment 6 bases; nucleotides outside the gene matches: 3. CDR3 in amino acids: CASSLAGDRDGYTF. In DNA, the CDR3 is TGTGCCAGCAGCTTGGCAGGGGACAGGGATGGCTACACCTTC.

This clone was observed at least ten times. The same CDR3 is also encoded by other DNA sequences in this sample. This chain links TRBV24-1 with TRBJ2-5; 9 bases line up with TRBD1. J lost 3 bases, V lost 4 bases, and 8 bases had no gene match. The CDR3 runs to 16 residues. CDR1 KGHDR and CDR2 SFDVKD come from the germline V gene. CDR3 nucleotide sequence: TGTGCCACCAGTGACCTACCCCGGACAGGGGAAGAGACCCAGTACTTC. It encodes CATSDLPRTGEETQYF.

This clone was recorded many times. This chain links TRBV7-2 with TRBJ2-1; D is uncertain. Germline V lookup: CDR1 SGHTA, CDR2 FQGNSA. The CDR3 is 14 residues long. Between the trimmed V and J ends, which lost 1 base and 6 bases, there was a span of 10 bases. CDR3 in amino acids: CASSLGLAPNEQFF. The CDR3 DNA reads as TGTGCCAGCAGCTTAGGTCTTGCCCCCAATGAGCAGTTCTTC.

Ten or more counts support this clone. The chain uses TRBV5-1 and TRBJ1-1, with 7 bases that match TRBD1. This CDR3 contains 15 residues. With 3 bases clipped from V and 5 bases from J, the junction kept 10 bases outside the gene matches. Germline V gives CDR1 SGHRS, CDR2 YFSETQ. CDR3 amino acids: CASSSTTGRSTEAFF. CDR3 in DNA: TGCGCCAGCAGCTCAACGACAGGGAGGTCGACTGAAGCTTTCTTT.

This clone was seen repeatedly, ten times or more. This rearrangement joins TRBV2 to TRBJ2-1; 9 bases align to TRBD2. The germline gives CDR1 SNHLY, CDR2 FYNNEI. J gave up 6 bases and V 6 bases, and 12 bases lay outside the gene matches. This CDR3 spans 16 amino acids. The CDR3 spells CASSLQVGGRGNEQFF. CDR3 bases: TGTGCCAGCAGCCTCCAGGTGGGCGGGAGGGGCAATGAGCAGTTCTTC.

This clone was detected many times. V and J are TRBV27 and TRBJ1-6, with D tentatively TRBD1 (5 bases). The V gene lost 2 bases and the J gene lost 9 bases, with 11 bases spanning the gap. Germline CDR1 MNHEY, CDR2 SMNVEV (reference sequence). The CDR3 has 14 residues. CDR3 DNA sequence: TGTGCCAGCAGTTTAGGGGGAGTTGGTTCACCCCTCCACTTT. It translates to CASSLGGVGSPLHF.

Points on this clone: This specimen includes other DNA sequences encoding the same CDR3. This chain joins TRBV30 and TRBJ2-3; 9 bases match TRBD2. Germline V gives CDR1 GTSNPN, CDR2 SVGIG (reference sequence). V shed 2 bases and J 5 bases; nucleotides not matched to a gene: 11. The CDR3 is made up of 16 amino acids. CDR3 bases: TGTGCCTGGAGTCTCTATAGCGGGAGTGCGGAAGATACGCAGTATTTT. As protein: CAWSLYSGSAEDTQYF.

This clone was recorded at least ten times. The rearrangement joins TRBV5-1 to TRBJ1-2; D remains unclear. The germline V gene has CDR1 SGHRS and CDR2 YFSETQ. V lost 4 bases and J lost 11, with 21 bases in between. The CDR3 loop spans 14 amino acids. CDR3 sequence: CASSLQGPLEVYTF. The CDR3, as DNA: TGCGCCAGCAGCCTTCAAGGACCACTCGAGGTGTACACCTTC.

V and J are TRBV7-3 and TRBJ2-1; 8 bases line up with TRBD1. The CDR3 spans 15 residues. Trimming cost V 5 bases and J 2 bases; bases outside gene matches: 5. The germline V gene has CDR1 SGHTA and CDR2 FQGTGA. The CDR3 is CASSLDRGPYNEQFF. The CDR3 DNA follows: TGTGCCAGCAGCCTAGACAGGGGTCCCTACAATGAGCAGTTCTTC.

In its sample, this clone ranks as medium-sized. The chain couples TRBV2 to TRBJ2-2; 8 bases agree with TRBD1. The length of the CDR3 is 15 residues. With V trimmed by 7 bases and J by 6 bases, 10 bases remained unmatched. Germline-derived CDR1 and CDR2 are SNHLY and FYNNEI. DNA of the CDR3: TGTGCCAGCACCGGCCCAGGGGGCGCCTCCGGGGAGCTGTTTTTT. It is translated as CASTGPGGASGELFF.

This clone was seen many times. The chain employs TRBV11-3 and TRBJ1-2, with 7 positions matching TRBD1. This CDR3 contains 15 residues. Germline V gene lookup returns CDR1 SGHNT and CDR2 YENEEA. V was clipped by 10 bases and J by 3 bases; unmatched bases: 14. CDR3 region: CATRSQGQTDYGYTF. Written as DNA, the CDR3 is TGTGCCACTAGGAGTCAGGGACAGACTGACTATGGCTACACCTTC.

A note on this clone: A much larger clone differs from this one at a single base, so this may be a read error. The chain uses TRBV24-1 and TRBJ1-2; TRBD1 agrees at 9 bases. CDR3 size: 14 residues. Germline CDR1 reads KGHDR; CDR2 reads SFDVKD. The DNA of the CDR3 is TGTGCCACCATTGACCCGGGACAGGGCGATGGTTACACCTTC. Amino acid sequence: CATIDPGQGDGYTF.

This clone came up many times. The chain combines TRBV9 with TRBJ1-2; D uncertain. Per germline, CDR1 SGDLS and CDR2 YYNGEE. Trimming stripped 5 bases from V and 4 bases from J, with 6 bases between. The CDR3 spans 11 residues. CDR3 amino acids: CASRSLYGYTF. The DNA for the CDR3 is TGTGCCAGCAGGAGCCTCTATGGCTACACCTTC.

This clone has a handful of counts. A single base separates this from a much larger clone, so it may be a read error. The rearrangement joins TRBV28 to TRBJ2-7, with 12 bases identical to TRBD1. Germline V lookup: CDR1 MDHEN, CDR2 SYDVKM. The V gene end was trimmed by 7 bases and the J gene end by 2 bases; junction bases not matched to a gene: 21. The length of the CDR3 is 20 residues. CDR3: CASILETPGQGALSTYEQYF. The CDR3 bases are TGTGCCAGCATCCTGGAAACTCCGGGACAGGGGGCGCTCAGTACCTACGAGCAGTACTTC.

This clone was seen repeatedly, ten times or more. Other DNA sequences in this specimen translate into the identical CDR3. The V and J genes are TRBV19 and TRBJ2-7, with 8 bases lining up with TRBD2. This CDR3 has 14 residues. V trimming: 3 bases; J trimming: 4 bases; junction bases outside the gene matches: 5. The germline CDR1 and CDR2 sequences are LNHDA and SQIVND (reference sequence). CDR3 sequence: CASSIRTSKYEQYF. In DNA, the CDR3 is TGTGCCAGTAGTATTCGGACTAGCAAATACGAGCAGTACTTC. The full variable domain, in which reference TRBV19 and TRBJ2-7 provide the parts outside the CDR3, is DGGITQSPKYLFRKEGQNVTLSCEQNLNHDAMYWYRQDPGQGLRLIYYSQIVNDFQKGDIAEGYSVSREKKESFPLTVTSAQKNPTAFYLCASSIRTSKYEQYFGPGTRLTVT.